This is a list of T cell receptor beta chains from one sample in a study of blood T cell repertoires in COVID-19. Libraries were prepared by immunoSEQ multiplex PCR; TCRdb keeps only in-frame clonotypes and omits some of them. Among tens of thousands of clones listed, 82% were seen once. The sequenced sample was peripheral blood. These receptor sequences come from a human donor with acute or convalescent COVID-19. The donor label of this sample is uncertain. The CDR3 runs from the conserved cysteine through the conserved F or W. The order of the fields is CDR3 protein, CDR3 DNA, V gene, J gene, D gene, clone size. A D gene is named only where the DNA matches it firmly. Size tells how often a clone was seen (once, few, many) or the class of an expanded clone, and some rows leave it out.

CASSHPQGVPEKLFF	TGTGCCAGCAGCCACCCACAGGGGGTTCCTGAAAAACTGTTTTTT	TRBV14	TRBJ1-4	TRBD1	NA
CASSRDRVGTEAFF	TGCGCCAGCAGCAGGGACAGGGTTGGCACTGAAGCTTTCTTT	TRBV5-1	TRBJ1-1	TRBD1	NA
CASSSNQLGTYNEQFF	TGCGCCAGCAGTTCCAACCAACTCGGTACCTACAATGAGCAGTTCTTC	TRBV10-1	TRBJ2-1	NA	NA
CASSPGQGNYGYTF	TGTGCCAGCTCACCGGGACAGGGGAACTATGGCTACACCTTC	TRBV18	TRBJ1-2	TRBD1	NA
CASSQERGRAPGRGYTF	TGTGCCAGCAGCCAAGAGCGGGGCAGGGCCCCTGGACGCGGCTACACCTTC	TRBV3-1/TRBV3-2	TRBJ1-2	NA	NA
CASSSNGGSGNTIYF	TGTGCCAGCAGTTCAAACGGCGGCTCTGGAAACACCATATATTTT	TRBV7-9	TRBJ1-3	NA	many
CASSSGHYTEAFF	TGTGCCAGCAGCTCTGGACACTACACTGAAGCTTTCTTT	TRBV27	TRBJ1-1	NA	NA
CASSSPPSWVWTGELFF	TGTGCCAGCAGCTCCCCGCCTAGCTGGGTGTGGACCGGGGAGCTGTTTTTT	TRBV7-8	TRBJ2-2	NA	NA
CASSGTGNPQETQYF	TGCGCCAGCAGCGGGACAGGGAACCCCCAAGAGACCCAGTACTTC	TRBV5-1	TRBJ2-5	TRBD1	NA
CASSLDGTSGATDTQYF	TGTGCCAGCAGCTTAGATGGGACTAGCGGGGCCACAGATACGCAGTATTTT	TRBV7-2	TRBJ2-3	TRBD2	NA
CASSPGLLYEQYF	TGCGCCAGCAGCCCGGGACTACTCTACGAGCAGTACTTC	TRBV4-3	TRBJ2-7	TRBD2	NA
CASSQGLLRNEQFF	TGTGCCAGCAGCCAAGGCTTGTTGCGGAATGAGCAGTTCTTC	TRBV3-1/TRBV3-2	TRBJ2-1	NA	few
CASSLAPSGVADEQFF	TGTGCCAGCAGCTTAGCGCCCAGCGGGGTTGCCGATGAGCAGTTCTTC	TRBV7-6	TRBJ2-1	TRBD2	NA
CATSKGQGSNQPQHF	TGTGCCACCAGCAAAGGGCAGGGAAGCAATCAGCCCCAGCATTTT	TRBV15	TRBJ1-5	NA	NA
CASSSRRGYEQYF	TGTGCCAGCAGCTCAAGGAGGGGCTACGAGCAGTACTTC	TRBV7-2	TRBJ2-7	NA	few
CAWSPGGPLHF	TGTGCCTGGAGTCCGGGGGGCCCCCTCCACTTT	TRBV30	TRBJ1-6	NA	NA
CAISGQSYGYTF	TGTGCCATCAGTGGACAGAGCTATGGCTACACCTTC	TRBV10-3	TRBJ1-2	NA	few
CASSLGGVPGANVLTF	TGTGCCAGTAGTTTAGGGGGGGTCCCTGGGGCCAACGTCCTGACTTTC	TRBV19	TRBJ2-6	NA	NA
CASSGLQGGGNTIYF	TGTGCCAGCAGCGGACTCCAGGGAGGTGGAAACACCATATATTTT	TRBV11-2	TRBJ1-3	NA	NA
CASSESPGGHYEQYF	TGCGCCAGCAGTGAGTCGCCAGGGGGTCACTACGAGCAGTACTTC	TRBV10-2	TRBJ2-7	TRBD1	NA
CASSSDRTSNQPQHF	TGTGCCAGCAGTTCAGACAGGACGAGCAATCAGCCCCAGCATTTT	TRBV27	TRBJ1-5	NA	NA
CASSEGQNTGELFF	TGTGCCAGCAGCGAGGGACAGAACACCGGGGAGCTGTTTTTT	TRBV5-5	TRBJ2-2	NA	NA
CASSLEGRVGNQPQHF	TGTGCCAGCAGCTTGGAAGGGAGGGTGGGCAATCAGCCCCAGCATTTT	TRBV5-5	TRBJ1-5	NA	NA
CASSDQSGSGANVLTF	TGCGCCAGCAGCGATCAGTCAGGGTCTGGGGCCAACGTCCTGACTTTC	TRBV5-1	TRBJ2-6	NA	NA
CASRDSQMPQHF	TGTGCCAGCAGGGACAGCCAGATGCCCCAGCATTTT	TRBV6-5	TRBJ1-5	NA	NA
CASRAGQGRSYEQYF	TGTGCCAGCAGGGCCGGACAGGGAAGGTCCTACGAGCAGTACTTC	TRBV28	TRBJ2-7	TRBD1	once
CASSSDTGDQETQYF	TGTGCTAGCAGCTCAGATACAGGGGACCAAGAGACCCAGTACTTC	TRBV7-7	TRBJ2-5	TRBD1	NA
CASKAGVADTQYF	TGTGCCAGCAAAGCGGGAGTGGCAGATACGCAGTATTTT	TRBV2	TRBJ2-3	TRBD2	once
CASSIVATGAHLFYGYTF	TGTGCCAGTAGTATAGTTGCGACAGGGGCCCACCTTTTTTATGGCTACACCTTC	TRBV19	TRBJ1-2	TRBD1	NA
CASRGRQAAGTEAFF	TGTGCCAGTAGGGGACGACAGGCCGCGGGCACTGAAGCTTTCTTT	TRBV19	TRBJ1-1	NA	NA
CASSKLINYGYTF	TGTGCCAGCAGTAAATTAATTAACTATGGCTACACCTTC	TRBV12-3/TRBV12-4	TRBJ1-2	NA	NA
CATSDGTAEKLFF	TGTGCCACCAGTGATGGGACAGCTGAAAAACTGTTTTTT	TRBV24-1	TRBJ1-4	TRBD1	NA
CASSLGTDWAPLHF	TGTGCCAGCTCCCTCGGGACAGACTGGGCACCCCTCCACTTT	TRBV18	TRBJ1-6	TRBD1	NA
CASSHPGLPSQRELFF	TGTGCCAGTAGTCATCCGGGACTTCCTTCTCAGCGGGAGCTGTTTTTT	TRBV19	TRBJ2-2	NA	NA
CAIAAEYGYTF	TGTGCCATCGCGGCAGAATATGGCTACACCTTC	TRBV10-3	TRBJ1-2	NA	NA
CASSQTGTGVSPLHF	TGTGCCAGCAGCCAGACCGGGACAGGGGTTTCACCCCTCCACTTT	TRBV16	TRBJ1-6	TRBD1	NA